Described below is a single T cell receptor beta chain sequence and its context. Its target is not known. Per germline, CDR1 MDHEN and CDR2 SYDVKM. The V gene lost 5 bases and the J gene lost 1 base, with 16 bases spanning the gap. This CDR3 has 16 residues. Only in-frame clones appear in the TCRdb table, and some are missing; sequencing was by immunoSEQ multiplex PCR. The profile shows 1.4 million to 1.5 million clones, over 95% of them singletons. This specimen belongs to a study of shared clonotypes between healthy human individuals. Study-wide points: Enrolling few donors narrowed the genetic and exposure-history diversity that was represented.

This sequence was found in a young man in good health. The source material was naive CD4+ T cells sorted from blood. Subset defined: CD45RA+ positively selected. This chain joins TRBV28 and TRBJ2-3, with D perhaps being TRBD1 or TRBD2 (5 bases each). The CDR3 sequence is CASSSLGTRGTDTQYF. DNA of the CDR3: TGTGCCAGCAGTAGTTTAGGGACCAGGGGCACAGATACGCAGTATTTT.